A selection of T cell receptor beta chains follows, all from one sample in a study of early T cells in non-severe SARS-CoV-2 infection. TCRdb itself ran the 5' RACE reads through MiXCR, one entry per CDR3 protein. This table has tens of thousands of distinct CDR3 sequences, roughly a tenth appearing once. Sequenced material: whole blood, taken at baseline. The receptor set was obtained from an adult who was a healthcare worker with PCR-confirmed SARS-CoV-2 infection or an uninfected control (not recorded which). The CDR3 runs from the conserved cysteine through the conserved F or W. A D gene is named only where the DNA matches it firmly. The listing skips clone size in some rows; elsewhere it reads once, few, many or a size class.

j_call d_call v_call clone_size cdr3_aa cdr3_nt
TRBJ1-6 TRBD1 TRBV5-1 few CASSWDRDSPLHF TGCGCCAGCAGCTGGGACAGGGATTCACCCCTCCACTTT
TRBJ2-1 NA TRBV10-2 few CASSEIKLRAYNEQFF TGCGCCAGCAGTGAGATCAAACTTAGGGCCTACAATGAGCAGTTCTTC
TRBJ2-7 NA TRBV5-6 NA CASSFNGGSIYEQYF TGTGCCAGCAGCTTTAATGGGGGTTCCATCTACGAGCAGTACTTC
TRBJ1-6 TRBD1 TRBV5-6 few CASSPQGQVESLHF TGTGCCAGCAGCCCTCAAGGACAGGTGGAATCCCTCCACTTT
TRBJ2-6 TRBD1 TRBV28 few CASSMDRSSGANVLTF TGTGCCAGCAGTATGGACAGGTCCTCTGGGGCCAACGTCCTGACTTTC
TRBJ2-6 NA TRBV7-8 few CASSPLAGTGANVLTF TGTGCCAGCAGCCCCCTGGCGGGCACTGGGGCCAACGTCCTGACTTTC
TRBJ1-6 NA TRBV18 once CASSPPGLDNSPLHF TGTGCCAGCTCACCTCCAGGGCTCGACAATTCACCCCTCCACTTT
TRBJ1-5 NA TRBV10-3 NA CAISESVSGNQPQHF TGTGCCATCAGTGAGTCGGTCTCAGGGAATCAGCCCCAGCATTTT
TRBJ2-3 TRBD2 TRBV6-1 few CASVWAGGTDTQYF TGTGCCAGTGTCTGGGCGGGAGGCACAGATACGCAGTATTTT
TRBJ2-7 TRBD1 TRBV5-1 NA CASSSRQGDSEQYF TGCGCCAGCAGCTCTCGACAGGGGGACAGCGAGCAGTACTTC
TRBJ2-7 NA TRBV7-3 many CASSSGPTGEQYF TGTGCCAGCAGCTCCGGGCCAACGGGCGAGCAGTACTTC
TRBJ2-1 NA TRBV12-3/TRBV12-4 many CASRSLFANEQFF TGTGCCAGCAGGTCCCTTTTTGCGAATGAGCAGTTCTTC
TRBJ2-2 TRBD2 TRBV25-1 many CASSNPGTTELAGTGELFF TGTGCCAGCAGTAATCCTGGGACTACCGAACTGGCGGGCACCGGGGAGCTGTTTTTT
TRBJ2-5 NA TRBV27 NA CASRTRGRQETQYF TGTGCCAGTAGAACACGGGGGAGGCAAGAGACCCAGTACTTC
TRBJ2-2 NA TRBV5-4 few CASSRGTANTGELFF TGTGCCAGCAGCCGCGGGACAGCCAACACCGGGGAGCTGTTTTTT
TRBJ2-3 TRBD1 TRBV7-3 few CASSWTGAVGDTQYF TGTGCCAGCAGCTGGACAGGGGCGGTGGGAGATACGCAGTATTTT
TRBJ2-1 TRBD2 TRBV7-9 few CASSGMGRARYIDEQFF TGTGCCAGCAGCGGGATGGGGAGGGCCAGGTACATCGATGAGCAGTTCTTC
TRBJ1-1 NA TRBV11-1 many CASSSYWVDTEAFF TGTGCCAGCAGCTCATACTGGGTTGACACTGAAGCTTTCTTT
TRBJ2-7 NA TRBV12-3/TRBV12-4 many CASSLVTHYEQYF TGTGCCAGCAGTTTGGTCACTCACTACGAGCAGTACTTC
TRBJ1-3 NA TRBV2 NA CASNGEGVGNTIYF TGTGCCAGCAACGGTGAAGGCGTTGGAAACACCATATATTTT
TRBJ1-2 NA TRBV6-2/TRBV6-3 NA CASNRGGSTYGYTF TGTGCCAGCAACCGGGGGGGCTCCACCTATGGCTACACCTTC
TRBJ2-5 TRBD2 TRBV6-5 NA CAGGRAGETQYF TGTGCCGGCGGGAGGGCCGGTGAGACCCAGTACTTC
TRBJ1-3 TRBD1 TRBV6-1 NA CASRESGTGTGNTIYF TGTGCCAGCAGAGAGTCCGGGACAGGGACTGGAAACACCATATATTTT
TRBJ1-3 TRBD1 TRBV7-6 NA CASSGGGQTNSGNTIYF TGTGCCAGCAGCGGGGGGGGACAGACTAACTCTGGAAACACCATATATTTT
TRBJ2-1 NA TRBV5-1 NA CASSEVGNEQFF TGCGCCAGCAGCGAGGTTGGCAATGAGCAGTTCTTC
TRBJ2-1 NA TRBV5-1 few CASSFENEQFF TGCGCCAGCAGCTTCGAAAATGAGCAGTTCTTC
TRBJ2-7 NA TRBV19 NA CASSPGDRTYEQYF TGTGCCAGTAGTCCGGGAGACCGGACCTACGAGCAGTACTTC
TRBJ2-5 TRBD1 TRBV23-1 many CANPRGQGHLEQAQYF TGCGCCAACCCGCGGGGACAGGGGCACCTCGAGCAGGCCCAGTACTTC
TRBJ2-2 TRBD1 TRBV28 many CASGNRGPGELFF TGTGCCAGCGGTAACAGGGGCCCCGGGGAGCTGTTTTTT
TRBJ2-4 NA TRBV14 many CASSQFSRAKNIQYF TGTGCCAGCAGCCAATTCTCGAGAGCCAAAAACATTCAGTACTTC
TRBJ2-2 TRBD2 TRBV3-1 NA CASSSRLAGLNTGELFF TGTGCCAGCAGCTCCCGACTAGCGGGCTTGAACACCGGGGAGCTGTTTTTT
TRBJ2-3 TRBD2 TRBV20-1 few CSARETSRMIWDTQYF TGCAGTGCTAGAGAGACTAGCCGGATGATATGGGATACGCAGTATTTT
TRBJ2-3 TRBD2 TRBV5-4 NA CASSSRLAGEGPDTQYF TGTGCCAGCAGCTCACGGCTAGCGGGAGAAGGGCCAGATACGCAGTATTTT
TRBJ1-1 NA TRBV7-8 many CASSVTRANTEAFF TGTGCCAGCAGCGTAACAAGGGCTAACACTGAAGCTTTCTTT
TRBJ2-7 NA TRBV20-1 NA CSAIGTSSYEQYF TGCAGTGCTATTGGGACATCTTCCTACGAGCAGTACTTC
TRBJ1-5 NA TRBV6-1 NA CASSESGNQPQHF TGTGCCAGCAGTGAATCAGGGAATCAGCCCCAGCATTTT
TRBJ2-1 TRBD1 TRBV4-1 many CASSQDRFGGQGALNEQFF TGCGCCAGCAGCCAAGATCGGTTCGGGGGACAGGGGGCCCTCAATGAGCAGTTCTTC
TRBJ2-7 NA TRBV6-2/TRBV6-3 NA CASRIYEQYF TGTGCCAGCAGGATCTACGAGCAGTACTTC
TRBJ2-1 TRBD2 TRBV24-1 once CATSDWSGSNRQFF TGTGCCACCAGTGATTGGAGCGGGAGTAATCGGCAGTTCTTC
TRBJ1-6 NA TRBV3-1 few CASSQDQGNSPLHF TGTGCCAGCAGCCAGGATCAGGGGAATTCACCCCTCCACTTT
TRBJ2-7 TRBD1 TRBV3-1 NA CASSLRRDSSYEQYF TGTGCCAGCAGCCTTCGACGGGACAGCTCCTACGAGCAGTACTTC
TRBJ1-2 NA TRBV3-1 few CASSQWGANYGYTF TGTGCCAGCAGCCAATGGGGAGCTAACTATGGCTACACCTTC
TRBJ1-5 TRBD1 TRBV29-1 NA CSVRTGDQPQHF TGCAGCGTTAGGACAGGGGATCAGCCCCAGCATTTT
TRBJ1-1 NA TRBV27 few CASTGVGIMNTEAFF TGTGCCAGCACGGGGGTGGGGATTATGAACACTGAAGCTTTCTTT
TRBJ2-1 NA TRBV7-2 many CASSFVDEQFF TGTGCCAGCAGCTTCGTGGATGAGCAGTTCTTC
TRBJ2-5 NA TRBV4-2 few CASSQEEDETQYF TGTGCCAGCAGCCAAGAGGAGGACGAGACCCAGTACTTC
TRBJ2-5 NA TRBV27 many CASSFRTGETRDQETQYF TGTGCCAGCAGTTTTAGGACCGGGGAGACAAGGGATCAAGAGACCCAGTACTTC
TRBJ1-2 NA TRBV20-1 few CSARDLGNGYTF TGCAGTGCTAGAGATCTAGGGAACGGCTACACCTTC
TRBJ2-5 TRBD1 TRBV12-3/TRBV12-4 few CASPPRADRGETQYF TGTGCCAGTCCCCCCCGGGCCGACAGGGGAGAGACCCAGTACTTC
TRBJ1-1 NA TRBV9 NA CASSPRGTEAFF TGTGCCAGCAGCCCGCGGGGCACTGAAGCTTTCTTT